The clone carrying this T cell receptor beta chain was seen a handful of times. What it binds is unknown. Deletions cut 4 bases from V and 5 bases from J, with 18 bases between. Per germline, CDR1 MGHRA and CDR2 YSYEKL. The CDR3 is 15 residues long. Using its own MiXCR run on the RT-PCR reads, TCRdb lists one record per CDR3 protein. The sample contains 600,000 to 700,000 distinct CDR3 sequences, roughly 15% of which appear only once. These data come from a study of response to subunit inactivated influenza vaccine. General observations from the study: There was a suggestion from the authors that each seasonal influenza vaccination recruits few new T cells.

The sequenced sample was PBMCs from blood, obtained approximately 15 days before vaccination. The sequence derives from a middle-aged man who received an inactivated influenza vaccine. The chain has TRBV4-1 and TRBJ2-7, with D possibly matching TRBD2 (7 bases). The DNA of the CDR3 is TGCGCCAGCAGCCGAAGCGGGGCAGGGGTCAACGAGCAGTACTTC. Protein product: CASSRSGAGVNEQYF.